This is a list of T cell receptor beta chains from one sample in a study of T cell responses to AZD1222 COVID-19 vaccine. Only in-frame clones appear in the TCRdb table, and some are missing; sequencing was by immunoSEQ multiplex PCR. Here the sample spans around 100,000 clones, less than 95% being singletons. The sequences come from peripheral blood, collected on day 0 of AZD1222 vaccination. These receptors came from an adult in good health. The CDR3 runs from the conserved cysteine through the conserved F or W. A D gene is named only where the DNA matches it firmly. The size of a clone is reported for some rows only, either as once, few or many, or as a class for expanded clones.

j_call: TRBJ2-7; d_call: TRBD2; v_call: TRBV6-5; clone_size: -; cdr3_nt: TGTGCCAGCAGTTACGGCGGGGGGGCTTCCGAGCAGTACTTC; cdr3_aa: CASSYGGGASEQYF
j_call: TRBJ2-3; d_call: TRBD2; v_call: TRBV2; clone_size: -; cdr3_nt: TGTGCCAGCAGCGCCGGGAGTTGGCGGGGGGTGTCGGATACGCAGTATTTT; cdr3_aa: CASSAGSWRGVSDTQYF
j_call: TRBJ1-3; d_call: TRBD1; v_call: TRBV7-9; clone_size: -; cdr3_nt: TGTGCCAGCAGCCCCGACAGGGTTGGAAACACCATATATTTT; cdr3_aa: CASSPDRVGNTIYF
j_call: TRBJ2-1; d_call: -; v_call: TRBV6-2/TRBV6-3; clone_size: few; cdr3_nt: TGTGCCAGCAGTTACCGGGCGGTCTACAATGAGCAGTTCTTC; cdr3_aa: CASSYRAVYNEQFF
j_call: TRBJ1-2; d_call: TRBD1; v_call: TRBV7-9; clone_size: few; cdr3_nt: TGTGCCAGCACGATATCCGGGACAGGGGATGGCTACACCTTC; cdr3_aa: CASTISGTGDGYTF
j_call: TRBJ1-1; d_call: TRBD1; v_call: TRBV5-1; clone_size: -; cdr3_nt: TGCGCCAGCAGCCGACAGGGTGGAACTGAAGCTTTCTTT; cdr3_aa: CASSRQGGTEAFF
j_call: TRBJ1-3; d_call: -; v_call: TRBV7-9; clone_size: -; cdr3_nt: TGTGCCAGCATCCCCGCGATAAGAACTGGAAACACCATATATTTT; cdr3_aa: CASIPAIRTGNTIYF
j_call: TRBJ1-6; d_call: -; v_call: TRBV7-8; clone_size: -; cdr3_nt: TGTGCCAGCAACCTATACGGGGGCTATAATTCACCCCTCCACTTT; cdr3_aa: CASNLYGGYNSPLHF
j_call: TRBJ1-3; d_call: -; v_call: TRBV30; clone_size: -; cdr3_nt: TGTGCCTGGAGCGGGAACTCTGGAAACACCATATATTTT; cdr3_aa: CAWSGNSGNTIYF
j_call: TRBJ2-2; d_call: TRBD2; v_call: TRBV5-4; clone_size: -; cdr3_nt: TGTGCCAGCAGCTTAGAACTAGCGGGGTACACCGGGGAGCTGTTTTTT; cdr3_aa: CASSLELAGYTGELFF
j_call: TRBJ2-2; d_call: TRBD1; v_call: TRBV7-6; clone_size: once; cdr3_nt: TGTGCCAGCAGCTTAGTCCCGGGACAGGGAACGGGCACCGGGGAGCTGTTTTTT; cdr3_aa: CASSLVPGQGTGTGELFF
j_call: TRBJ2-1; d_call: -; v_call: TRBV5-4; clone_size: few; cdr3_nt: TGTGCCAGCAGCTCAGACAGGTCTAGTCATGAGCAGTTCTTC; cdr3_aa: CASSSDRSSHEQFF
j_call: TRBJ1-4; d_call: TRBD1; v_call: TRBV7-3; clone_size: -; cdr3_nt: TGTGCCAGCAGCAACCGGGACAGGGGTTACACTAATGAAAAACTGTTTTTT; cdr3_aa: CASSNRDRGYTNEKLFF
j_call: TRBJ2-4; d_call: -; v_call: TRBV28; clone_size: -; cdr3_nt: TGTGCCAGCGGGCAGGCTCCCAAAAACATTCAGTACTTC; cdr3_aa: CASGQAPKNIQYF
j_call: TRBJ2-7; d_call: -; v_call: TRBV29-1; clone_size: -; cdr3_nt: TGCAGCGTTACCGGGTCCCCCAGCCACGGCTCCTACGAGCAGTACTTC; cdr3_aa: CSVTGSPSHGSYEQYF
j_call: TRBJ2-1; d_call: -; v_call: TRBV5-4; clone_size: -; cdr3_nt: TGTGCCAGCACCGATTGGGGGCGATACAATGAGCAGTTCTTC; cdr3_aa: CASTDWGRYNEQFF
j_call: TRBJ1-1; d_call: -; v_call: TRBV19; clone_size: -; cdr3_nt: TGTGCCAGTAGTCTGAGTTGGGCGGTGAACACTGAAGCTTTCTTT; cdr3_aa: CASSLSWAVNTEAFF
j_call: TRBJ1-1; d_call: -; v_call: TRBV19; clone_size: -; cdr3_nt: TGTGCCAGTAGTATCATGGCACGGAGGGGGAACACTGAAGCTTTCTTT; cdr3_aa: CASSIMARRGNTEAFF
j_call: TRBJ1-2; d_call: -; v_call: TRBV19; clone_size: -; cdr3_nt: TGTGCCAGTACCCAAAAAGCGGAAGGTCTCGGGTATGGCTACACCTTC; cdr3_aa: CASTQKAEGLGYGYTF
j_call: TRBJ1-2; d_call: -; v_call: TRBV5-6; clone_size: -; cdr3_nt: TGTGCCAGCAGCCTCACGTCTGGCTACACCTTC; cdr3_aa: CASSLTSGYTF
j_call: TRBJ1-2; d_call: TRBD1; v_call: TRBV10-3; clone_size: -; cdr3_nt: TGTGCCATCAGTGAAGGGGGCGCCGGCTATGGCTACACCTTC; cdr3_aa: CAISEGGAGYGYTF
j_call: TRBJ1-1; d_call: -; v_call: TRBV9; clone_size: -; cdr3_nt: TGTGCCAGCAGCTACTCGCCGGGGGACGGCACTGAAGCTTTCTTT; cdr3_aa: CASSYSPGDGTEAFF
j_call: TRBJ2-5; d_call: -; v_call: TRBV20-1; clone_size: -; cdr3_nt: TGCAGTGCTAGCGGTCAAGAGACCCAGTACTTC; cdr3_aa: CSASGQETQYF
j_call: TRBJ1-2; d_call: -; v_call: TRBV7-3; clone_size: -; cdr3_nt: TGTGCCAGCGGCCCCCCTACAACGACAAAGACCTATGGCTACACCTTC; cdr3_aa: CASGPPTTTKTYGYTF
j_call: TRBJ2-3; d_call: -; v_call: TRBV15; clone_size: -; cdr3_nt: TGTGCCACCAGCAGAGCCCGGAGCACAGATACGCAGTATTTT; cdr3_aa: CATSRARSTDTQYF
j_call: TRBJ2-5; d_call: -; v_call: TRBV11-3; clone_size: -; cdr3_nt: TGTGCCAGCAGCCCCGGGGGCGAAGAGACCCAGTACTTC; cdr3_aa: CASSPGGEETQYF
j_call: TRBJ1-3; d_call: -; v_call: TRBV13; clone_size: -; cdr3_nt: TGTGCCAGCAGCTCAAAGGGCACTGGAAACACCATATATTTT; cdr3_aa: CASSSKGTGNTIYF
j_call: TRBJ2-7; d_call: TRBD2; v_call: TRBV27; clone_size: -; cdr3_nt: TGTGCCAGCAGTTCCAGCGGACTAGCGGGCCACGAGCAGTACTTC; cdr3_aa: CASSSSGLAGHEQYF
j_call: TRBJ1-2; d_call: -; v_call: TRBV6-2/TRBV6-3; clone_size: -; cdr3_nt: TGTGCCAGCAGTCATGCGACAGCCTATGGCTACACCTTC; cdr3_aa: CASSHATAYGYTF
j_call: TRBJ2-7; d_call: TRBD1; v_call: TRBV28; clone_size: once; cdr3_nt: TGTGCCAGCAGTTTCGCCGGGACAGGGTCCTACGAGCAGTACTTC; cdr3_aa: CASSFAGTGSYEQYF
j_call: TRBJ2-7; d_call: TRBD1; v_call: TRBV28; clone_size: -; cdr3_nt: TGTGCCAGCAGTCTCCCGACAGGGGGCCACGAGCAGTACTTC; cdr3_aa: CASSLPTGGHEQYF
j_call: TRBJ2-1; d_call: TRBD1; v_call: TRBV30; clone_size: -; cdr3_nt: TGTGCCTGGAGTGTACTTCCCGGGACAGGGGGGGATGAGCAGTTCTTC; cdr3_aa: CAWSVLPGTGGDEQFF
j_call: TRBJ2-7; d_call: -; v_call: TRBV7-6; clone_size: few; cdr3_nt: TGTGCCAGCAGCTTAGAGGGCAAGTCCTACGAGCAGTACTTC; cdr3_aa: CASSLEGKSYEQYF
j_call: TRBJ2-4; d_call: -; v_call: TRBV12-3/TRBV12-4; clone_size: -; cdr3_nt: TGTGCCAGCAGTTCGGAGGGGGCTATGATTCAGTACTTC; cdr3_aa: CASSSEGAMIQYF